Listed here are 8 T cell receptor beta chains from one sample, sequenced in a study of blood T cell dynamics during melanoma immunotherapy (TCRdb year 2020). The library was built by means of the immunoSEQ multiplex PCR assay. TCRdb re-hosts the immuneACCESS table, in-frame sequences only. Its copies lack some clones; in the studies checked, an unresolved V gene accounts for under half of them, and the cause for the rest is not known. The sample contains around 13,000 clones, over 75% of them found a single time. The biggest ten clones account for about 6% of the sample. Reading the label with the study, this specimen's time point is: pre-treatment baseline. The input for sequencing was blood, taken from a patient treated with checkpoint blockade. These receptors originate from a human donor with melanoma.

This clone is a singleton in its sample. CDR3 residues: CASSPLRQGWAEQFF. The CDR3 DNA sequence: TGTGCCAGTAGCCCCTTGAGGCAGGGCTGGGCTGAGCAGTTCTTC. The chain combines TRBV19 with TRBJ2-1; TRBD1 is a possible D gene (5 bases). V gave up 6 bases and J gave up 9 bases, with 21 bases separating them. The CDR3 is 15 amino acids. CDR1 is LNHDA, CDR2 SQIVND, per germline (reference sequence).

The chain uses TRBV5-5 and TRBJ1-4, with D maybe TRBD1 (6 bases). Germline-derived CDR1 and CDR2 are SGHKS and YYEKEE (reference sequence). The CDR3 totals 14 residues. The V end lost 3 bases, the J end lost 6 bases, and 12 bases lay between the germline ends. The CDR3 loop reads CASSSTGTDEKLFF. The DNA of the CDR3 is TGTGCCAGCAGCTCTACAGGGACCGATGAAAAACTGTTTTTT.

The rearrangement joins TRBV7-9 to TRBJ2-1, with D hard to call. V was pared by 5 bases and J by 2 bases, with 13 bases between. The V gene's germline CDR1 is SEHNR and CDR2 FQNEAQ (reference sequence). The CDR3 has 15 amino acids. CDR3 DNA: TGTGCCAGCAGCCCGAAGGAGTCCCCCTACAATGAGCAGTTCTTC. It yields the protein CASSPKESPYNEQFF.

The chain combines TRBV6-6 with TRBJ1-4, with D unresolved. Trimming took 6 bases from V and 0 from J, leaving 8 bases between them. Germline V gives CDR1 MNHNY, CDR2 SVGAGI (reference sequence). This CDR3 has 14 amino acids. CDR3 region: CASSPTSTNEKLFF. The CDR3 DNA follows: TGTGCCAGCAGCCCGACATCAACTAATGAAAAACTGTTTTTT.

The CDR3 region is CASTASGGAEETQYF. The CDR3 nucleotides are TGTGCCAGCACCGCTAGCGGGGGGGCCGAGGAGACCCAGTACTTC. The chain combines TRBV7-2 with TRBJ2-5; 12 nucleotides agree with TRBD2. The V gene end was trimmed by 7 bases and the J gene end by 5 bases; junction bases not matched to a gene: 8. The length of the CDR3 is 15 residues. Germline V gene lookup returns CDR1 SGHTA and CDR2 FQGNSA.

This clone was picked up one time. The chain employs TRBV6-5 and TRBJ1-3, with 7 positions matching TRBD1. Looked up from germline, CDR1 is MNHEY and CDR2 is SVGAGI. V lost 6 bases to trimming and J lost 1 base; unmatched junction nucleotides: 3. CDR3 length: 14 amino acids. In DNA, the CDR3 is TGTGCCAGCAGCCAGACAGGGTCTGGAAACACCATATATTTT. Translated, it gives CASSQTGSGNTIYF.

This clone was seen more than once but under ten times. V gene TRBV10-2 combines with J gene TRBJ1-5; the D is unclear. Germline-derived CDR1 and CDR2 are WSHSY and SAAADI. V dropped 2 bases and J dropped 6 bases, with 8 bases sitting between them. This CDR3 has 13 residues. As DNA, the CDR3 is TGCGCCAGCAGTGAGGGGGAAGGTCAGCCCCAGCATTTT. Its protein is CASSEGEGQPQHF.

V and J are TRBV5-1 and TRBJ1-1, with 7 bases aligning to TRBD1. Germline-derived CDR1 and CDR2 are SGHRS and YFSETQ. V was pared by 4 bases and J by 3 bases, with 6 bases of the junction left unmatched. The CDR3 totals 14 residues. CDR3 nucleotide sequence: TGCGCCAGCAGCCCGGGACAGAGAGACACTGAAGCTTTCTTT. Translated, it gives CASSPGQRDTEAFF.